This T cell receptor (beta chain) was found in a study of blood T cell repertoires in COVID-19. For the study at large: The samples span acute and convalescent COVID-19 from the United States, Italy and Spain. T cells, B-cell-depleted T cells, or PBMCs provided the cDNA or gDNA that served as material.

Original analysis: Amplification from reference gene primers served as the basis for estimated nucleated cell counts. Profiling relied on immunoSEQ multiplex PCR, and the TCRdb table lists in-frame clones only, not all of them. D and trimming were read from the DNA, whereas the V and J calls and clone size are those reported in that table. The repertoire includes about 670,000 clones, around 89% of them detected once, and roughly 0.26% sits in the top ten. The sample taken for sequencing was peripheral blood. This clonotype was sampled from a woman aged 18-29 years with acute or convalescent COVID-19.

The CDR3 DNA is TGTGCCAGCAGTTTCTCCGGGGGCGAGCAGTACTTC. This translates into CASSFSGGEQYF. This sequence joins TRBV12-3 or TRBV12-4 and TRBJ2-7; tentative D call: TRBD2 (6 bases). The V end lost 3 bases, the J end lost 6 bases, and 9 bases lay between the germline ends. The length of the CDR3 is 12 residues.